The text below deals with one T cell receptor beta chain. V lost 1 base to trimming and J lost 5 bases, with 12 bases between them. CDR1 and CDR2 from the germline V gene are MNHNS and SASEGT. This CDR3 has 16 amino acids. The data are from a study of blood T cell repertoires in COVID-19. Overall study: Researchers got acute and convalescent COVID-19 samples from the United States, Italy and Spain. PBMCs, B-cell-depleted T cells, or T cells were the source of the cDNA or gDNA that made up the material.

How the authors handled the data: How many nucleated cells were present was estimated from reference gene primer amplification. Measured with immunoSEQ multiplex PCR; TCRdb has only the in-frame clones, and not every one. V and J calls and clone size follow that table, whereas D and trimming were derived from the DNA. The data contain some 220,000 clones, over 80% of them singletons. The V call is TRBV6-1, the J call TRBJ1-6; D is perhaps TRBD1 (5 bases). The TCR sequence derives from a woman aged 60-75 years with active or convalescent COVID-19. The material sequenced was peripheral blood. CDR3 DNA sequence: TGTGCCAGCAGTGAAGATTCAGGGTTTCATAATTCACCCCTCCACTTT. It translates to CASSEDSGFHNSPLHF.